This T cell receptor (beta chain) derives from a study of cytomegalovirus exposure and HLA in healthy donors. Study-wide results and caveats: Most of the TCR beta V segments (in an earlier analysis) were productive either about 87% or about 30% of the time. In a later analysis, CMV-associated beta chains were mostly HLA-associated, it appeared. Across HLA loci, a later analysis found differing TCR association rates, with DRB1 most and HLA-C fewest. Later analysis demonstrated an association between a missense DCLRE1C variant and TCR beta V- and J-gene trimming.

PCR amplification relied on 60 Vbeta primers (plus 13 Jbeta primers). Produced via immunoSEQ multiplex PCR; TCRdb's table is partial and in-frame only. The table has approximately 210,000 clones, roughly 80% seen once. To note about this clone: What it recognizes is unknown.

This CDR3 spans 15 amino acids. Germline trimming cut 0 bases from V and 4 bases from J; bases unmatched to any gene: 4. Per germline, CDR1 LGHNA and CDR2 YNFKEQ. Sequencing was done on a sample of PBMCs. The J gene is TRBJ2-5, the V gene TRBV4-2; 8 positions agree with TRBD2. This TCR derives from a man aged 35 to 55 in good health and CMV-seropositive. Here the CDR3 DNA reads TGTGCCAGCAGCCAAGACGTGGGGACTAGAGAGACCCAGTACTTC. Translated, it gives CASSQDVGTRETQYF.